The present TCR beta chain was sequenced within a study of preoperative IRX-2 immunotherapy in early breast cancer (dated by TCRdb to between 2018 and 2021). Clipping removes 4 bases from V and 5 bases from J, with 10 as the unmatched junction base count. The CDR3, from cysteine to phenylalanine, totals 16 residues. CDR3 DNA only is kept here, 48 bases in frame from base 1. Looking up the germline V gene yields CDR1 MNHGY and CDR2 SAAAGT. Library preparation was by the immunoSEQ multiplex PCR assay. TCRdb carries this immuneACCESS record with in-frame sequences only. Its versions omit some clonotypes, under half of them owing to an unresolved V gene in the studies checked, with the rest unexplained. This sample is represented by about 3,700 clones; 65% to 70% of them were singletons. In total, the top ten clones hold approximately 12% of the sample. As a fraction of the sample, this clone is medium-sized (0.01 to 0.1%). Its cognate antigen has yet to be identified. No much larger clone exists at a distance of one base, and base qualities are not known.

The treatment or condition label here, explained by the study, means: preoperative locoregional IRX-2 cytokine immunotherapy. The samples were obtained from a phase Ib study that tested preoperative, locoregional IRX-2 cytokine immunotherapy designed to prime immune responses. Before surgery, IRX-2 was given to the donors, who were patients with early-stage breast cancer. Material: tumor tissue, obtained after IRX-2 immunotherapy. Recombination linked TRBV6-8 to TRBJ1-5; TRBD1 fits 8 bases in the junction. This clonotype was obtained from a human donor with breast cancer. The CDR3 protein: CASSSLAGGAYQPQHF. Read as DNA, the sequence is TGTGCCAGCAGTTCCCTGGCAGGGGGCGCATATCAGCCCCAGCATTTT.